This T cell receptor beta chain was obtained from a study of PD-1 blockade in classical Hodgkin lymphoma. Study-wide findings and caveats: Baseline diversity in complete responders resembled that of newly diagnosed patients. Healthy donors reportedly exceeded newly diagnosed patients in baseline TCR diversity. Possible causes of repertoire differences, disease activity or prior therapy, remain undefined. Patients starting nivolumab under 1 year after ASCT were excluded.

Trimming took 3 bases from V and 7 from J; bases not matched to a gene: 14. This CDR3 spans 17 amino acids. Germline CDR1 is MDHEN and CDR2 is SYDVKM. Libraries were prepared by immunoSEQ multiplex PCR; TCRdb keeps only in-frame clonotypes and omits some of them. The sample gives 4,000 to 6,000 clones, around 65% of which show up once; approximately 25% is in the top ten. Time point here: cycle 4 day 1 (C4D1), after more than five weeks of nivolumab. All patients relapsed after autologous stem cell transplantation, and brentuximab vedotin exposure varied. Magnetic negative selection of thawed PBMCs yielded the CD8+ T cells. A remark on this clone: What it binds is unknown.

The rearrangement uses TRBV28 and TRBJ2-1; 8 nucleotides agree with TRBD1. The sequence was obtained from a human donor with classical Hodgkin lymphoma. The material sequenced was CD8+ T cells from blood, taken before the fourth cycle of nivolumab. CDR3 protein: CASSFRGQGTFMNEQFF. CDR3 nucleotides: TGTGCCAGCAGTTTCCGAGGACAGGGTACCTTCATGAATGAGCAGTTCTTC.